This entry features one TCR beta chain sequence. This sample stems from a study of beta chain features in type 1 diabetes. All of the isolated RNA was reverse transcribed, so expressed TCRB transcripts were sequenced. TCRdb keeps only in-frame clones here, not all; method: immunoSEQ multiplex PCR. The sample has roughly 150,000 clones, around 10% seen once. V was trimmed by 5 bases and J by 4 bases, leaving 24 bases between them. Germline CDR1 is PRHDT and CDR2 is FYEKMQ (reference sequence). The CDR3 sequence is 17 residues long. Material: central memory CD4+ T cells from blood. This receptor was identified in a young man in good health. The V call is TRBV13, the J call TRBJ2-7, with D possibly TRBD1 on 5 matching bases. The DNA of the CDR3 is TGTGCCAGCAGCCCACCCAGAATGGGGCTTAAGGGTTACGAGCAGTACTTC. Residues: CASSPPRMGLKGYEQYF.